The text below deals with one T cell receptor (beta chain). The antigen is not known. Germline values: CDR1 LNHDA, CDR2 SQIVND (reference sequence). With 5 bases removed from V and 8 bases from J, the gap between germline ends came to 12 bases. This CDR3 region has 13 residues. Though nominally healthy at sampling, donors likely had unrecorded immune exposures. The sample is drawn from a study of cytomegalovirus exposure and HLA in healthy donors. In the study overall: Earlier, about 180 million T cells were analyzed, and 90 million to 120 million unique TCR beta sequences were found among them. General study results and limits: A link between a missense DCLRE1C variant and TCR beta V- and J-gene trimming emerged from a later analysis.

The primer mix had 60 Vbeta and 13 Jbeta primers. TCRdb's copy holds only in-frame clones and misses some; the assay was immunoSEQ multiplex PCR. The sample gives under 200,000 clones, roughly 12% of which show up once; roughly 7.7% is in the top ten. The chain employs TRBV19 and TRBJ1-4; D is unclear. The sequence was collected from a man aged 50 or older in good health and CMV-seropositive. Material: PBMCs. The DNA for the CDR3 is TGTGCCAGTAGTGGCCCGCGGAGAGAAAAACTGTTTTTT. As protein: CASSGPRREKLFF.